The entry below describes one T cell receptor (beta chain). Its antigen is still unknown. The data were taken from a study of OX40 agonist ivuxolimab in advanced cancers. Study summary: Each dose-escalation patient presented with hepatocellular carcinoma, melanoma, renal cell or head and neck cancer.

The study's findings and limits: Clonal expansion among partial responders at 0.1-3.0 mg/kg ranked near the lowest. Clonal expansion by week 6 occurred in CD4+ and CD8+ blood T cells (at 0.1 to 3.0 mg/kg). Average numbers of expanded clones were greater in CD8+ T cells than in CD4+.

Profiling relied on immunoSEQ multiplex PCR, and the TCRdb table lists in-frame clones only, not all of them. This sample has about 71,000 clones, with approximately 94% found just once. The CDR3 is 15 amino acids. Germline CDR1 SEHNR, CDR2 FQNEAQ (reference sequence). Trimming pared 1 base from V and 11 bases from J, leaving 20 bases between. The chain is built from TRBV7-9 and TRBJ1-1; unclear D gene. Sequencing was performed on CD4+ or CD8+ T cells sorted from blood, taken in a trial of the OX40 agonist ivuxolimab. The TCR sequence derives from an adult with an advanced solid tumor such as melanoma, head and neck, liver or kidney cancer. The CDR3 nucleotides read TGTGCCAGCAGCTTAGAGGAGGGCGCCACACTATACGCTTTCTTT. Protein product: CASSLEEGATLYAFF.